Listed below are T cell receptor beta chains from one sample, sequenced in a study of synovial regulatory T cells in juvenile arthritis. Here immunoSEQ multiplex PCR was the method, and the copy in TCRdb shows in-frame clones only, minus some. The sample data list around 9,600 clones. Sequences were obtained from Treg cells from blood. Every receptor here comes from a donor between 2 and 29 years old with juvenile idiopathic arthritis. CDR3s include the opening cysteine and the closing phenylalanine or tryptophan. Clone size is not always given. Where it is, it says once, few, many or a class for expanded clones.

J gene: TRBJ2-3; clone size: NA; V gene: TRBV10-3; CDR3 protein: CAIGLGVGTDTQYF
J gene: TRBJ1-4; clone size: NA; V gene: TRBV6-5; CDR3 protein: CASSGTGANEKLFF
J gene: TRBJ1-2; clone size: NA; V gene: TRBV19; CDR3 protein: CASSARQRGLAGYTF
J gene: TRBJ1-2; clone size: NA; V gene: TRBV20-1; CDR3 protein: CSARGGHGYTF
J gene: TRBJ1-1; clone size: NA; V gene: TRBV9; CDR3 protein: CASSVDPGPPEAFF
J gene: TRBJ2-2; clone size: medium-sized; V gene: TRBV30; CDR3 protein: CAWTGVGRELFF
J gene: TRBJ2-3; clone size: medium-sized; V gene: TRBV4-3; CDR3 protein: CASSHLRGGESPDTQYF
J gene: TRBJ2-2; clone size: NA; V gene: TRBV5-4; CDR3 protein: CASSKGQGNTGELFF
J gene: TRBJ1-2; clone size: NA; V gene: TRBV28; CDR3 protein: CASSFPLSYRLYGYTF
J gene: TRBJ2-3; clone size: NA; V gene: TRBV7-9; CDR3 protein: CASSPGLAYSDTQYF
J gene: TRBJ1-2; clone size: medium-sized; V gene: TRBV7-2; CDR3 protein: CASSLVSAFLHYGYTF
J gene: TRBJ2-7; clone size: NA; V gene: TRBV7-6; CDR3 protein: CASSLVTGGVYEQYF
J gene: TRBJ2-5; clone size: NA; V gene: TRBV5-4; CDR3 protein: CASSLSTRAKETQYF
J gene: TRBJ2-1; clone size: NA; V gene: TRBV10-2; CDR3 protein: CASMRLQSYNEQFF
J gene: TRBJ2-7; clone size: NA; V gene: TRBV5-1; CDR3 protein: CASSLEHQPYEQYF
J gene: TRBJ2-7; clone size: NA; V gene: TRBV4-3; CDR3 protein: CASSQGTYSYEQYF
J gene: TRBJ1-2; clone size: NA; V gene: TRBV18; CDR3 protein: CASSRSPGDYGYTF
J gene: TRBJ1-1; clone size: NA; V gene: TRBV5-1; CDR3 protein: CASMTGVNTEAFF
J gene: TRBJ2-3; clone size: NA; V gene: TRBV5-1; CDR3 protein: CASSTGQGVTDTQYF
J gene: TRBJ2-2; clone size: NA; V gene: TRBV7-2; CDR3 protein: CASTQLWGTGELFF
J gene: TRBJ1-2; clone size: NA; V gene: TRBV5-1; CDR3 protein: CASSLEGAMRYTF
J gene: TRBJ2-1; clone size: NA; V gene: TRBV7-6; CDR3 protein: CASSSTSGTYNEQFF
J gene: TRBJ1-5; clone size: NA; V gene: TRBV19; CDR3 protein: CASSIRGVGYQPQHF
J gene: TRBJ2-1; clone size: NA; V gene: TRBV20-1; CDR3 protein: CSALINEQFF
J gene: TRBJ2-3; clone size: NA; V gene: TRBV30; CDR3 protein: CAWSVTDTQYF
J gene: TRBJ1-1; clone size: NA; V gene: TRBV13; CDR3 protein: CASNLWDRNTEAFF
J gene: TRBJ1-2; clone size: NA; V gene: TRBV19; CDR3 protein: CASGRRWGYTF
J gene: TRBJ2-7; clone size: NA; V gene: TRBV5-5; CDR3 protein: CASSLAASGYAYEQYF
J gene: TRBJ2-5; clone size: NA; V gene: TRBV7-9; CDR3 protein: CASSPGGAWETQYF
J gene: TRBJ1-2; clone size: NA; V gene: TRBV7-9; CDR3 protein: CASSFSADSGYTF
J gene: TRBJ2-7; clone size: NA; V gene: TRBV6-5; CDR3 protein: CASSVLAGAYEQYF
J gene: TRBJ2-3; clone size: NA; V gene: TRBV19; CDR3 protein: CASRRLGTDTQYF
J gene: TRBJ1-2; clone size: NA; V gene: TRBV4-3; CDR3 protein: CASSTQQGIANYGYTF
J gene: TRBJ1-2; clone size: NA; V gene: TRBV30; CDR3 protein: CAWSNRGSYTF
J gene: TRBJ1-4; clone size: medium-sized; V gene: TRBV6-6; CDR3 protein: CASSHWGMEEKLFF
J gene: TRBJ1-5; clone size: NA; V gene: TRBV21-1; CDR3 protein: CASRKDLGQGETRQPQHF
J gene: TRBJ1-1; clone size: NA; V gene: TRBV10-1; CDR3 protein: CASSSIRGSKGVNTEAFF
J gene: TRBJ2-6; clone size: NA; V gene: TRBV7-9; CDR3 protein: CASSLSGPGANVLTF
J gene: TRBJ2-7; clone size: NA; V gene: TRBV7-6; CDR3 protein: CASSLVSLSPVPYEQYF
J gene: TRBJ2-1; clone size: NA; V gene: TRBV7-3; CDR3 protein: CASSLTRGNEQFF
J gene: TRBJ2-1; clone size: NA; V gene: TRBV5-1; CDR3 protein: CASSLDLPGDEQFF
J gene: TRBJ1-5; clone size: NA; V gene: TRBV30; CDR3 protein: CAWGLGGNQPQHF
J gene: TRBJ1-3; clone size: medium-sized; V gene: TRBV7-2; CDR3 protein: CASSPGLGTGGNTIYF
J gene: TRBJ2-5; clone size: NA; V gene: TRBV7-9; CDR3 protein: CASSFWFGLIEETQYF
J gene: TRBJ2-1; clone size: NA; V gene: TRBV19; CDR3 protein: CASSFLGGGDEFF
J gene: TRBJ2-7; clone size: NA; V gene: TRBV7-9; CDR3 protein: CASSLVTGDEQYF
J gene: TRBJ1-6; clone size: NA; V gene: TRBV15; CDR3 protein: CATSPGRGLNSPLHF
J gene: TRBJ2-7; clone size: NA; V gene: TRBV5-4; CDR3 protein: CASTRGGGTYEQYF
J gene: TRBJ2-3; clone size: NA; V gene: TRBV5-1; CDR3 protein: CASSLQGAGTDTQYF
J gene: TRBJ1-2; clone size: NA; V gene: TRBV6-6; CDR3 protein: CASRTGDWYGYTF
J gene: TRBJ2-7; clone size: NA; V gene: TRBV18; CDR3 protein: CASSRQGPAYEQYF
J gene: TRBJ2-7; clone size: NA; V gene: TRBV4-1; CDR3 protein: CASSWRTLRGYNEQYF
J gene: TRBJ1-2; clone size: NA; V gene: TRBV5-4; CDR3 protein: CASSMRVLGGYTF
J gene: TRBJ1-2; clone size: NA; V gene: TRBV6-5; CDR3 protein: CASKGQNYGYTF
J gene: TRBJ1-5; clone size: NA; V gene: TRBV19; CDR3 protein: CASTHRAANQPQHF
J gene: TRBJ2-7; clone size: NA; V gene: TRBV6-5; CDR3 protein: CASSTPGGGYEQYF
J gene: TRBJ1-4; clone size: NA; V gene: TRBV30; CDR3 protein: CAWSRQMGDEKLFF
J gene: TRBJ2-1; clone size: NA; V gene: TRBV5-1; CDR3 protein: CASSLDGTIVNEQFF
J gene: TRBJ2-2; clone size: NA; V gene: TRBV6-4; CDR3 protein: CASSAYITTGELFF
J gene: TRBJ2-3; clone size: NA; V gene: TRBV6-5; CDR3 protein: CASRREGADTQYF